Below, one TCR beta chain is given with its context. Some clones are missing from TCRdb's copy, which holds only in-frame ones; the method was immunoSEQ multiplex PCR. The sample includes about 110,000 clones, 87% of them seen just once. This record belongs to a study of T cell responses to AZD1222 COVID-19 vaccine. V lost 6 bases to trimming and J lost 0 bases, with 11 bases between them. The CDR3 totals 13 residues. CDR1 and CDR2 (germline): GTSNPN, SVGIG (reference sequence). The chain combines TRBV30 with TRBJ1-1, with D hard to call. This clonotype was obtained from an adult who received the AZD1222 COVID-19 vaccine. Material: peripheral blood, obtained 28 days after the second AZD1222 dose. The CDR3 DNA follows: TGTGCCTGCAAGACATACATGAACACTGAAGCTTTCTTT. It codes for CACKTYMNTEAFF.